This T cell receptor beta chain stems from a study of blood T cell repertoires in COVID-19. Participants, about 18 to 89 years old, spanned 24 US areas. Libraries were prepared by immunoSEQ multiplex PCR; TCRdb keeps only in-frame clonotypes and omits some of them. The repertoire holds 200,000 to 300,000 clones, about 89% seen once, with over 2.5% in the top ten. The CDR3 has 16 amino acids. The V gene lost 2 bases and the J gene lost 4 bases, with 15 bases spanning the gap. Looked up from germline, CDR1 is PRHDT and CDR2 is FYEKMQ (reference sequence). The chain has TRBV13 and TRBJ1-5, with unresolved D. Source material: PBMCs or T cells enriched from blood (not recorded which). The sequence derives from a young woman who had recovered from COVID-19. This chain's CDR3 is CASSLRSGRGNQPQHF. DNA of the CDR3: TGTGCCAGCAGCTTAAGGTCAGGACGGGGAAATCAGCCCCAGCATTTT.